Presented here are 24 T cell receptor beta chains from one specimen sequenced in a study of cytomegalovirus exposure and HLA in healthy donors. The PCR had 60 Vbeta and 13 Jbeta primers. The data were produced by immunoSEQ multiplex PCR, yet TCRdb's version contains in-frame clones alone and is incomplete. Of approximately 150,000 clones listed, around 81% are singletons. The sequencing input was PBMCs. These receptors originate from a man between 35 and 55 years old in good health and CMV-seronegative.

V and J are TRBV6-1 and TRBJ2-3; D perhaps matches TRBD2 (6 bases). Germline values: CDR1 MNHNS, CDR2 SASEGT. This CDR3 comprises 15 residues. With 3 bases removed from V and 3 bases from J, the gap between germline ends came to 13 bases. The CDR3 bases are TGTGCCAGCAGTGATATAAGGAGCGGGACAGATACGCAGTATTTT. As protein: CASSDIRSGTDTQYF.

Remarks on this clone: The DNA is omitted, as the CDR3 cannot be located on it reliably, and the CDR3 follows TCRdb's listing. The chain carries TRBV7-9 and TRBJ2-3; TRBD2, the table's D call, was not compared with the DNA. Germline CDR1 reads SEHNR; CDR2 reads FQNEAQ (reference sequence). The CDR3 is 13 residues long, counting both termini. This CDR3 is CSSILGGGDTQYF.

The chain is built from TRBV9 and TRBJ1-5, with D possibly being TRBD1 (5 bases). The V and J ends lost 2 bases and 3 bases respectively, with 12 bases between them. This CDR3 is 15 amino acids long. CDR1 is SGDLS, CDR2 YYNGEE, per germline. The chain's CDR3 is CASSVLGGYNQPQHF. CDR3 DNA sequence: TGTGCCAGCAGCGTTTTGGGGGGGTACAATCAGCCCCAGCATTTT. The variable domain in full, with the rest retrieved from reference TRBV9 and TRBJ1-5, is DSGVTQTPKHLITATGQRVTLRCSPRSGDLSVYWYQQSLDQGLQFLIQYYNGEERAKGNILERFSAQQFPDLHSELNLSSLELGDSALYFCASSVLGGYNQPQHFGDGTRLSIL.

This clone has just a few counts. The CDR3 protein is CASSLREETQYF. In nucleotides, the CDR3 is TGTGCCAGCAGTTTACGGGAAGAGACCCAGTACTTC. The chain employs TRBV28 and TRBJ2-5; no firm D call. Trimming took off 2 bases at V and 3 bases at J, with 4 bases between the two ends. There are 12 residues in the CDR3. CDR1 and CDR2 from the germline V gene are MDHEN and SYDVKM.

The chain employs TRBV19 and TRBJ2-5; 12 bases fit TRBD2. From germline, CDR1 is LNHDA and CDR2 SQIVND (reference sequence). V lost 7 bases, J lost 5 bases, and 2 bases stayed unmatched. The CDR3 sequence is 13 residues long. In DNA, the CDR3 is TGTGCCAGTAAACTAGCGGGGGGCGAGACCCAGTACTTC. It translates to CASKLAGGETQYF.

Turning to this clone: In the same sample, other DNA sequences code for this CDR3. The chain employs TRBV25-1 and TRBJ1-2; no definite D call. This CDR3 spans 14 amino acids. Trimming removed 7 bases at V and 4 bases at J, with 16 bases between. The germline V gene has CDR1 MGHDK and CDR2 SYGVNS. The CDR3 is CASTEDGGTYGYTF. DNA for the CDR3: TGTGCCAGCACTGAGGACGGAGGAACCTATGGCTACACCTTC.

The J gene is TRBJ2-7, the V gene TRBV4-1; 7 bases map to TRBD2. Per the germline V gene, CDR1 is MGHRA and CDR2 is YSYEKL. The CDR3 is 16 residues long. J was trimmed by 1 base and V by 3 bases; bases with no gene match: 9. CDR3 loop: CASSQMAGELSYEQYV. The DNA of the CDR3 is TGCGCCAGCAGCCAGATGGCGGGGGAGCTGTCCTACGAGCAGTACGTC.

The chain joins TRBV29-1 to TRBJ2-1; 10 nucleotides match TRBD2. The germline V gene encodes CDR1 SQVTM and CDR2 ANQGSEA. CDR3 size: 13 residues. V lost 6 bases, J lost 9 bases, and 8 bases stayed unmatched. The CDR3 DNA follows: TGCAGCGTCTGGGTAGCGGGAGGCAGTGAGCAGTTCTTC. It specifies CSVWVAGGSEQFF.

This clone was seen a handful of times. The chain uses TRBV30 and TRBJ2-5; tentative D call: TRBD1 (5 bases). The V and J ends lost 0 bases and 7 bases respectively, with 15 bases between them. The germline CDR1 and CDR2 sequences are GTSNPN and SVGIG (reference sequence). The CDR3 sequence is 14 residues long. In nucleotides, the CDR3 is TGTGCCTGGAGTGTACAGGCAGGGTACGGGACCCAGTACTTC. This translates into CAWSVQAGYGTQYF.

V usage is TRBV6-1 and J usage is TRBJ1-1; TRBD1 matches at 7 bases. The ends lost 1 base at V and 5 bases at J; junction bases unmatched: 7. The length of the CDR3 is 15 residues. Germline loops: CDR1 MNHNS, CDR2 SASEGT. Here the CDR3 DNA reads TGTGCCAGCAGTGAAGGACCACAGGGGCTTACTGAAGCTTTCTTT. It encodes CASSEGPQGLTEAFF.

The rearrangement uses TRBV7-3 and TRBJ2-1; 10 positions agree with TRBD2. The CDR3 has 15 residues. Trimming took 5 bases from V and 3 from J; bases not matched to a gene: 4. Germline CDR1 is SGHTA and CDR2 is FQGTGA. The CDR3 loop is CASSTRLAGYNEQFF. CDR3 bases: TGTGCCAGCAGCACTCGACTAGCGGGCTACAATGAGCAGTTCTTC.

This rearrangement joins TRBV4-2 to TRBJ1-5, with D possibly matching TRBD1 (5 bases). There are 15 residues in the CDR3. Deletions cut 1 base from V and 4 bases from J, with 11 bases between. The germline gives CDR1 LGHNA, CDR2 YNFKEQ. The CDR3 region is CASSQAGQGNQPQHF. The CDR3 bases are TGTGCCAGCAGCCAAGCTGGGCAGGGAAATCAGCCCCAGCATTTT.

This chain connects TRBV11-2 to TRBJ2-7, with 7 nucleotides matching TRBD2. With V trimmed by 1 base and J by 0 bases, 3 bases remained unmatched. Per germline, CDR1 SGHAT and CDR2 FQNNGV. The CDR3 length is 15 residues. The CDR3 here is CASSLAGTTSYEQYF. CDR3 sequence (DNA): TGTGCCAGCAGCTTAGCCGGGACTACCTCCTACGAGCAGTACTTC.

This chain links TRBV18 with TRBJ1-5, with 10 bases matching TRBD1. V trimming: 3 bases; J trimming: 12 bases; junction bases outside the gene matches: 23. The CDR3 has 19 amino acids. Germline lookup yields CDR1 KGHSH and CDR2 LQKENI. CDR3 nucleotides: TGTGCCAGCTCACCGATCAACCCTCGACAGGGGGCGGCCCGGAGCGACCAGCATTTT. Residues: CASSPINPRQGAARSDQHF.

The genes are TRBV6-1 and TRBJ2-2, with unresolved D. The CDR3 is 15 amino acids. Trimming shortened V by 0 bases and J by 2 bases, and 7 bases separated the two germline ends. Germline V gene data show CDR1 as MNHNS and CDR2 as SASEGT. CDR3 sequence reads: CASSEAWANTGELFF. CDR3 bases: TGTGCCAGCAGTGAAGCCTGGGCTAACACCGGGGAGCTGTTTTTT.

This clone was detected only once. This rearrangement joins TRBV5-6 to TRBJ2-1; D is undetermined. Trimming cost V 4 bases and J 4 bases, with 15 bases left between them. This CDR3 is built from 15 residues. Germline CDR1 SGHDT, CDR2 YYEEEE. CDR3 nucleotide sequence: TGTGCCAGCAGCCCGGAGTCCTACGCATACAATGAGCAGTTCTTC. It specifies CASSPESYAYNEQFF.

The rearrangement links TRBV11-2 to TRBJ2-1, with TRBD2 matching 8 bases. The V and J ends lost 0 bases and 3 bases, in that order; junction bases with no gene match: 4. CDR1 is SGHAT, CDR2 FQNNGV, per germline. This CDR3 has 16 amino acids. CDR3 DNA: TGTGCCAGCAGCTTAGATGTCGGGACTAGCTACAATGAGCAGTTCTTC. It yields the protein CASSLDVGTSYNEQFF.

The chain couples TRBV15 to TRBJ1-2; D is ambiguous. Germline CDR1 reads LNHNV; CDR2 reads YYDKDF (reference sequence). Trimming pared 0 bases from V and 5 bases from J, leaving 13 bases between. This CDR3 has 15 amino acids. Written as DNA, the CDR3 is TGTGCCACCAGCAGAGATGATACAAGAAGTTATGGCTACACCTTC. Protein product: CATSRDDTRSYGYTF.

The chain joins TRBV4-1 to TRBJ2-1; 15 bases are a match to TRBD2. The CDR3 has 19 amino acids. Germline CDR1 and CDR2: MGHRA and YSYEKL. Trimming removed 4 bases from V and 3 bases from J; junction bases left unmatched: 10. Here the CDR3 DNA reads TGCGCCAGCAGCCTGGGACTAGCGGGAGGTATCCCTAACTACAATGAGCAGTTCTTC. Encoded protein: CASSLGLAGGIPNYNEQFF.

The chain uses TRBV7-3 and TRBJ2-2; D is unclear. Trimming removed 2 bases from V and 8 bases from J, with 6 bases in between. This CDR3 comprises 12 residues. Germline CDR1 reads SGHTA; CDR2 reads FQGTGA. The CDR3 sequence: CASSLDMGELFF. DNA for the CDR3: TGTGCCAGCAGCTTAGACATGGGGGAGCTGTTTTTT.

This clone occurred a few times. The chain combines TRBV7-3 with TRBJ2-7; 8 bases fit TRBD2. Germline lookup yields CDR1 SGHTA and CDR2 FQGTGA. Trimming took 5 bases from V and 5 from J; bases not matched to a gene: 11. This CDR3 contains 15 residues. CDR3 amino acids: CASSLRRTSRHEQYF. The CDR3 bases are TGTGCCAGCAGCCTTCGTAGGACTAGCCGCCACGAGCAGTACTTC.

This clone appeared a few times. J is TRBJ2-2 and V is TRBV7-3, with 7 bases that match TRBD1. Trimming cost V 1 base and J 3 bases; bases outside gene matches: 8. Germline-derived CDR1 and CDR2 are SGHTA and FQGTGA. This CDR3 has 17 residues. CDR3 protein: CASSLKGGAADTGELFF. CDR3 DNA: TGTGCCAGCAGCTTAAAAGGGGGCGCAGCGGACACCGGGGAGCTGTTTTTT.

The chain joins TRBV7-8 to TRBJ2-2, with 9 bases aligning to TRBD2. This CDR3 has 15 residues. V dropped 1 base and J dropped 6; count of bases not matched to a gene: 3. CDR1 is SGHVS and CDR2 is FQNEAQ in the germline V gene. The CDR3 DNA reads TGTGCCAGCAGCTTAGGGGGACTAGCATCCGGGGAGCTGTTTTTT. Residues: CASSLGGLASGELFF.

The rearrangement links TRBV7-3 to TRBJ2-2; D not certain. Trimming cost V 2 bases and J 0 bases, with 4 bases left between them. The CDR3 runs to 14 residues. Germline assignment: CDR1 SGHTA and CDR2 FQGTGA. The CDR3 DNA follows: TGTGCCAGCAGCTTACAGGCGAACACCGGGGAGCTGTTTTTT. Protein: CASSLQANTGELFF.